Listed below are T cell receptor beta chains from one sample, sequenced in a study of blood T cell repertoires in COVID-19. Method: immunoSEQ multiplex PCR; TCRdb's copy keeps in-frame clones and lacks some. The data show roughly 42,000 clones, with approximately 94% seen just once and around 0.39% held by the top ten. Material for sequencing was peripheral blood. These receptor sequences come from a man aged 50 to 60 with COVID-19, enrolled during active disease. CDR3s include the opening cysteine and the closing phenylalanine or tryptophan. The D gene is left open where the match is weak. The size entry is marked missing in some rows and otherwise reads once, few, many or a size class.

d_call: -; clone_size: -; j_call: TRBJ1-6; v_call: TRBV2; cdr3_aa: CASSRGSNSPLHF; cdr3_nt: TGTGCCAGCAGCAGAGGGTCGAACTCACCCCTCCACTTT
d_call: TRBD2; clone_size: -; j_call: TRBJ2-1; v_call: TRBV2; cdr3_aa: CASSVAGDWNEQFF; cdr3_nt: TGTGCCAGCAGTGTAGCGGGAGATTGGAATGAGCAGTTCTTC
d_call: TRBD1; clone_size: -; j_call: TRBJ1-4; v_call: TRBV7-2; cdr3_aa: CASSSPGQPTTNEKLFF; cdr3_nt: TGTGCCAGCAGCTCGCCGGGACAGCCGACAACTAATGAAAAACTGTTTTTT
d_call: -; clone_size: -; j_call: TRBJ2-4; v_call: TRBV25-1; cdr3_aa: CASSVFRGRENIQYF; cdr3_nt: TGTGCCAGCAGTGTATTTAGGGGGAGAGAAAACATTCAGTACTTC
d_call: TRBD2; clone_size: -; j_call: TRBJ2-3; v_call: TRBV10-3; cdr3_aa: CATMGGSTDTQYF; cdr3_nt: TGTGCCACCATGGGGGGGAGCACAGATACGCAGTATTTT
d_call: TRBD2; clone_size: -; j_call: TRBJ2-1; v_call: TRBV11-2; cdr3_aa: CASSRPGLAGGNEQFF; cdr3_nt: TGTGCCAGCAGCCGGCCGGGACTAGCGGGAGGAAATGAGCAGTTCTTC
d_call: TRBD2; clone_size: -; j_call: TRBJ2-7; v_call: TRBV11-2; cdr3_aa: CASSLSLAAPPYEQYF; cdr3_nt: TGTGCCAGCAGCTTAAGCCTAGCGGCACCCCCCTACGAGCAGTACTTC
d_call: -; clone_size: -; j_call: TRBJ1-3; v_call: TRBV11-2; cdr3_aa: CASSLGQGPSGNTIYF; cdr3_nt: TGTGCCAGCAGCTTAGGTCAGGGCCCCTCTGGAAACACCATATATTTT
d_call: TRBD2; clone_size: -; j_call: TRBJ2-1; v_call: TRBV7-3; cdr3_aa: CASSITSGSGNEQFF; cdr3_nt: TGTGCCAGCAGCATAACTAGCGGGAGCGGCAATGAGCAGTTCTTC
d_call: -; clone_size: -; j_call: TRBJ1-1; v_call: TRBV30; cdr3_aa: CAWDGLMNTEAFF; cdr3_nt: TGTGCCTGGGACGGACTCATGAACACTGAAGCTTTCTTT
d_call: TRBD2; clone_size: -; j_call: TRBJ2-1; v_call: TRBV3-1/TRBV3-2; cdr3_aa: CASSYLGGGRLNNEQFF; cdr3_nt: TGTGCCAGCAGCTACCTCGGTGGCGGGAGGCTAAACAATGAGCAGTTCTTC
d_call: TRBD1; clone_size: -; j_call: TRBJ2-5; v_call: TRBV19; cdr3_aa: CASSNPQGETQYF; cdr3_nt: TGTGCCAGTAGTAATCCACAGGGGGAGACCCAGTACTTC
d_call: TRBD2; clone_size: -; j_call: TRBJ2-1; v_call: TRBV4-1; cdr3_aa: CASSLAGDYNEQFF; cdr3_nt: TGCGCCAGCAGCCTAGCGGGAGACTACAATGAGCAGTTCTTC
d_call: -; clone_size: -; j_call: TRBJ2-2; v_call: TRBV2; cdr3_aa: CASSMGVNTGELFF; cdr3_nt: TGTGCCAGCAGTATGGGAGTTAACACCGGGGAGCTGTTTTTT
d_call: -; clone_size: -; j_call: TRBJ1-1; v_call: TRBV19; cdr3_aa: CASRYRARVTEAFF; cdr3_nt: TGTGCCAGTAGGTACAGGGCCAGGGTCACTGAAGCTTTCTTT
d_call: TRBD1; clone_size: once; j_call: TRBJ1-2; v_call: TRBV11-2; cdr3_aa: CASNPLQGGTLWGYTF; cdr3_nt: TGTGCCAGCAACCCCCTACAGGGGGGCACCCTTTGGGGCTACACCTTC
d_call: -; clone_size: few; j_call: TRBJ2-1; v_call: TRBV27; cdr3_aa: CASSIIGLAAGLSWDEQFF; cdr3_nt: TGTGCCAGCAGCATTATCGGCCTGGCTGCGGGCCTGAGTTGGGATGAGCAGTTCTTC
d_call: TRBD2; clone_size: -; j_call: TRBJ2-1; v_call: TRBV11-3; cdr3_aa: CASSPTSGTAYNEQFF; cdr3_nt: TGTGCCAGCAGCCCCACTAGCGGGACGGCTTACAATGAGCAGTTCTTC
d_call: TRBD1; clone_size: -; j_call: TRBJ1-2; v_call: TRBV19; cdr3_aa: CASSVRDSLRGYTF; cdr3_nt: TGTGCCAGTAGTGTAAGGGACAGTCTGCGTGGCTACACCTTC
d_call: TRBD1; clone_size: -; j_call: TRBJ2-1; v_call: TRBV9; cdr3_aa: CASSVEQGDYNEQFF; cdr3_nt: TGTGCCAGCAGCGTAGAACAGGGGGATTACAATGAGCAGTTCTTC
d_call: -; clone_size: -; j_call: TRBJ1-4; v_call: TRBV2; cdr3_aa: CASRSSGGATNEKLFF; cdr3_nt: TGTGCCAGCAGATCTTCGGGGGGGGCAACTAATGAAAAACTGTTTTTT
d_call: TRBD2; clone_size: -; j_call: TRBJ2-2; v_call: TRBV2; cdr3_aa: CASSEGERGTGELFF; cdr3_nt: TGTGCCAGCAGTGAAGGGGAGCGGGGCACCGGGGAGCTGTTTTTT
d_call: TRBD1; clone_size: -; j_call: TRBJ1-2; v_call: TRBV27; cdr3_aa: CASSPYATGPYGYTF; cdr3_nt: TGTGCCAGCAGTCCCTACGCGACAGGGCCCTATGGCTACACCTTC
d_call: TRBD1; clone_size: once; j_call: TRBJ1-2; v_call: TRBV4-2; cdr3_aa: CASSQLLTGRNNYGYTF; cdr3_nt: TGTGCCAGCAGCCAACTCTTGACAGGGAGGAATAACTATGGCTACACCTTC
d_call: -; clone_size: -; j_call: TRBJ2-5; v_call: TRBV5-4; cdr3_aa: CASSLSATAKETQYF; cdr3_nt: TGTGCCAGCAGCTTGTCCGCGACAGCCAAAGAGACCCAGTACTTC
d_call: TRBD1; clone_size: -; j_call: TRBJ2-2; v_call: TRBV11-3; cdr3_aa: CASSPGQGDTGELFF; cdr3_nt: TGTGCCAGCAGCCCGGGACAGGGGGACACCGGGGAGCTGTTTTTT
d_call: -; clone_size: -; j_call: TRBJ2-2; v_call: TRBV24-1; cdr3_aa: CATSDPDRHANTGELFF; cdr3_nt: TGTGCCACCAGTGACCCTGACAGGCACGCGAACACCGGGGAGCTGTTTTTT
d_call: TRBD1; clone_size: -; j_call: TRBJ2-1; v_call: TRBV30; cdr3_aa: CALGTASYNEQFF; cdr3_nt: TGTGCCTTGGGGACAGCCTCCTACAATGAGCAGTTCTTC
d_call: -; clone_size: -; j_call: TRBJ1-5; v_call: TRBV11-2; cdr3_aa: CASSFSHNQPQHF; cdr3_nt: TGTGCCAGCAGCTTTTCCCACAATCAGCCCCAGCATTTT
d_call: -; clone_size: -; j_call: TRBJ1-5; v_call: TRBV24-1; cdr3_aa: CATSEPGEGQPQHF; cdr3_nt: TGTGCCACCAGTGAGCCAGGGGAAGGACAGCCCCAGCATTTT
d_call: -; clone_size: -; j_call: TRBJ1-2; v_call: TRBV7-9; cdr3_aa: CASSLGQGPNYGYTF; cdr3_nt: TGTGCCAGCAGCTTAGGGCAGGGGCCGAACTATGGCTACACCTTC
d_call: TRBD1; clone_size: -; j_call: TRBJ2-7; v_call: TRBV7-9; cdr3_aa: CASSVGQRYEQYF; cdr3_nt: TGTGCCAGCAGCGTGGGACAGCGCTACGAGCAGTACTTC
d_call: -; clone_size: once; j_call: TRBJ1-1; v_call: TRBV7-2; cdr3_aa: CASSSRTEAFF; cdr3_nt: TGTGCCAGCAGCTCGAGGACTGAAGCTTTCTTT
d_call: -; clone_size: once; j_call: TRBJ1-2; v_call: TRBV20-1; cdr3_aa: CSAQVFYGYTF; cdr3_nt: TGCAGTGCTCAGGTGTTCTATGGCTACACCTTC
d_call: -; clone_size: -; j_call: TRBJ2-7; v_call: TRBV14; cdr3_aa: CASSQDWTVSYEQYF; cdr3_nt: TGTGCCAGCAGCCAAGATTGGACAGTTTCCTACGAGCAGTACTTC
d_call: TRBD1; clone_size: few; j_call: TRBJ2-5; v_call: TRBV5-1; cdr3_aa: CASSKTGEETQYF; cdr3_nt: TGCGCCAGCAGCAAGACAGGGGAAGAGACCCAGTACTTC
d_call: -; clone_size: few; j_call: TRBJ2-2; v_call: TRBV6-4; cdr3_aa: CASSDSSANTGELFF; cdr3_nt: TGTGCCAGCAGTGACTCTAGCGCGAACACCGGGGAGCTGTTTTTT
d_call: TRBD1; clone_size: -; j_call: TRBJ2-1; v_call: TRBV7-2; cdr3_aa: CASSSGTGGWGEQFF; cdr3_nt: TGTGCCAGCAGCTCGGGGACAGGGGGCTGGGGTGAGCAGTTCTTC
d_call: TRBD1; clone_size: few; j_call: TRBJ1-4; v_call: TRBV19; cdr3_aa: CASSKGQAEGEKLFF; cdr3_nt: TGTGCCAGTAGTAAAGGACAGGCGGAAGGAGAAAAACTGTTTTTT
d_call: TRBD1; clone_size: -; j_call: TRBJ1-6; v_call: TRBV4-1; cdr3_aa: CASSQATTGAKGSPLHF; cdr3_nt: TGCGCCAGCAGCCAAGCCACGACAGGGGCTAAGGGTTCACCCCTCCACTTT
d_call: -; clone_size: -; j_call: TRBJ2-1; v_call: TRBV7-9; cdr3_aa: CASPVGGGGMSSYNEQFF; cdr3_nt: TGTGCCAGCCCAGTGGGGGGAGGGGGAATGAGCTCCTACAATGAGCAGTTCTTC
d_call: -; clone_size: -; j_call: TRBJ1-2; v_call: TRBV3-1/TRBV3-2; cdr3_aa: CASSQGGNYGYTF; cdr3_nt: TGTGCCAGCAGCCAGGGAGGTAACTATGGCTACACCTTC
d_call: -; clone_size: -; j_call: TRBJ1-1; v_call: TRBV5-1; cdr3_aa: CASSLDLGEVDTEAFF; cdr3_nt: TGCGCCAGCAGCTTGGATCTGGGAGAGGTTGACACTGAAGCTTTCTTT
d_call: -; clone_size: -; j_call: TRBJ2-7; v_call: TRBV19; cdr3_aa: CASSMRAGPSSYEQYF; cdr3_nt: TGTGCCAGTAGTATGAGGGCGGGCCCGAGCTCCTACGAGCAGTACTTC
d_call: TRBD1; clone_size: -; j_call: TRBJ1-1; v_call: TRBV10-3; cdr3_aa: CAISRGDRERAFF; cdr3_nt: TGTGCCATCAGCCGAGGGGACAGGGAGAGAGCTTTCTTT
d_call: -; clone_size: -; j_call: TRBJ1-1; v_call: TRBV5-5; cdr3_aa: CASSLGDLRGGTEAFF; cdr3_nt: TGTGCCAGCAGCTTGGGTGACCTCCGGGGGGGCACTGAAGCTTTCTTT
d_call: TRBD1; clone_size: -; j_call: TRBJ1-1; v_call: TRBV11-2; cdr3_aa: CASSPDRDTEAFF; cdr3_nt: TGTGCCAGCAGCCCAGACAGGGACACTGAAGCTTTCTTT
d_call: TRBD1; clone_size: -; j_call: TRBJ2-7; v_call: TRBV28; cdr3_aa: CACLGTETYEQYF; cdr3_nt: TGTGCCTGCCTCGGGACAGAGACCTACGAGCAGTACTTC
d_call: -; clone_size: -; j_call: TRBJ2-7; v_call: TRBV24-1; cdr3_aa: CATSDSQKYEQYF; cdr3_nt: TGTGCCACCAGTGATTCTCAGAAGTACGAGCAGTACTTC
d_call: -; clone_size: once; j_call: TRBJ1-5; v_call: TRBV28; cdr3_aa: CASRARGGEPQHF; cdr3_nt: TGTGCCAGCAGGGCACGGGGTGGGGAGCCCCAGCATTTT
d_call: -; clone_size: once; j_call: TRBJ2-2; v_call: TRBV2; cdr3_aa: CASSEAMTKNTGELFF; cdr3_nt: TGTGCCAGCAGTGAAGCTATGACAAAGAACACCGGGGAGCTGTTTTTT
d_call: -; clone_size: -; j_call: TRBJ1-2; v_call: TRBV3-1/TRBV3-2; cdr3_aa: CASSQGHRDYGYTF; cdr3_nt: TGTGCCAGCAGCCAAGGTCACAGGGACTATGGCTACACCTTC
d_call: TRBD2; clone_size: few; j_call: TRBJ2-7; v_call: TRBV3-1/TRBV3-2; cdr3_aa: CASSQGLAGDHEQYF; cdr3_nt: TGTGCCAGCAGCCAAGGACTAGCGGGAGACCACGAGCAGTACTTC
d_call: -; clone_size: -; j_call: TRBJ1-2; v_call: TRBV4-1; cdr3_aa: CASSQDWAGDYGYTF; cdr3_nt: TGCGCCAGCAGCCAAGATTGGGCAGGCGACTATGGCTACACCTTC
d_call: TRBD2; clone_size: -; j_call: TRBJ2-3; v_call: TRBV9; cdr3_aa: CASSSQVRAGGMGDTQYF; cdr3_nt: TGTGCCAGCAGCTCCCAGGTACGAGCGGGAGGGATGGGAGATACGCAGTATTTT
d_call: -; clone_size: once; j_call: TRBJ2-7; v_call: TRBV18; cdr3_aa: CASSPPGQRSYEQYF; cdr3_nt: TGTGCCAGCTCACCACCTGGACAGAGGTCCTACGAGCAGTACTTC
d_call: -; clone_size: -; j_call: TRBJ2-6; v_call: TRBV5-4; cdr3_aa: CASSSGHTGANVLTF; cdr3_nt: TGTGCCAGCAGCTCCGGACATACTGGGGCCAACGTCCTGACTTTC
d_call: TRBD1; clone_size: -; j_call: TRBJ1-3; v_call: TRBV30; cdr3_aa: CAWSAGQGGAGNTIYF; cdr3_nt: TGTGCCTGGAGTGCTGGACAGGGAGGAGCTGGAAACACCATATATTTT